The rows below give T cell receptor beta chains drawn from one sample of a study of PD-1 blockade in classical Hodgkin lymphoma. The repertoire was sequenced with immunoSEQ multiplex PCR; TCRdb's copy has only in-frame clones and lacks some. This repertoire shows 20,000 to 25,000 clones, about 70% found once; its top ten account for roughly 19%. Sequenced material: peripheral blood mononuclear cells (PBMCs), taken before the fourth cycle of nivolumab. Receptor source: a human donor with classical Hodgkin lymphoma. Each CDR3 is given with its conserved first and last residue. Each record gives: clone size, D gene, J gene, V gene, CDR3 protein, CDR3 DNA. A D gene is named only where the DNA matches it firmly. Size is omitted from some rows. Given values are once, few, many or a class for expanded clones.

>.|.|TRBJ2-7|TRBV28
CASKLEGQYKQYF
TGTGCCAGCAAACTCGAGGGGCAGTATAAGCAGTACTTC
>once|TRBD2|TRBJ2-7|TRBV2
CASSDSSGISSEQYF
TGTGCCAGCAGTGACAGTAGCGGGATCTCTAGCGAGCAGTACTTC
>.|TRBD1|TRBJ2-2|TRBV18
CASSPPQGAAGELFF
TGTGCCAGCTCACCTCCACAGGGGGCTGCCGGGGAGCTGTTTTTT
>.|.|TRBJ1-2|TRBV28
CASSPGRYGYTF
TGTGCCAGCAGTCCGGGACGCTATGGCTACACCTTC
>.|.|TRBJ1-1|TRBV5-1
CASSLPNGRGNTEAFF
TGCGCCAGCAGCTTGCCGAATGGGAGGGGGAACACTGAAGCTTTCTTT
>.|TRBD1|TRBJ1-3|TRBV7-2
CASSSRGKDTIYF
TGTGCCAGCAGCTCCAGGGGGAAGGACACCATATATTTT
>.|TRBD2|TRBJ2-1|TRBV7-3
CASSLKGTSAPYNEQFF
TGTGCCAGCAGCTTAAAAGGGACTAGCGCCCCATACAATGAGCAGTTCTTC
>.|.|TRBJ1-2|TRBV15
CATSNNYGYTF
TGTGCCACCAGCAATAACTATGGCTACACCTTC
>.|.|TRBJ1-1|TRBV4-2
CASSQDSKAEAFF
TGTGCCAGCAGCCAAGATTCGAAGGCTGAAGCTTTCTTT
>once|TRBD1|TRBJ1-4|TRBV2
CASSMDRKIATNEKLFF
TGTGCCAGCAGTATGGACAGGAAGATAGCAACTAATGAAAAACTGTTTTTT
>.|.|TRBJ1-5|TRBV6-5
CASSYLGGNQPQHF
TGTGCCAGCAGTTACTTGGGGGGCAATCAGCCCCAGCATTTT
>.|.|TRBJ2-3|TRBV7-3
CASSTNQAGTQYF
TGTGCCAGCAGCACGAACCAGGCTGGTACGCAGTATTTT
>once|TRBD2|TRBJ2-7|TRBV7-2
CASSPYPGGRSHEQYF
TGTGCCAGCAGTCCTTATCCGGGCGGGAGGTCCCACGAGCAGTACTTC
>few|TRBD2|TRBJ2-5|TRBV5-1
CASKLAGEETQYF
TGCGCCAGCAAACTAGCGGGGGAAGAGACCCAGTACTTC
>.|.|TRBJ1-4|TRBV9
CASSPFSQEGEKLFF
TGTGCCAGCAGCCCCTTCTCACAGGAGGGAGAAAAACTGTTTTTT
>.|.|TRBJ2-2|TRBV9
CASSVTGDTGELFF
TGTGCCAGCAGCGTAACTGGGGATACCGGGGAGCTGTTTTTT
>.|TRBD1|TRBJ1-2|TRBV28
CASSLTHRTGGGYTF
TGTGCCAGCAGTTTAACCCATCGGACAGGGGGCGGCTACACCTTC
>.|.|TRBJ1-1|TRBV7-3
CASSSQTNTEAFF
TGTGCCAGCAGCTCCCAGACCAACACTGAAGCTTTCTTT
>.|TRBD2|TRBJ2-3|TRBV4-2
CASSQERGGPDTQYF
TGTGCCAGCAGCCAAGAGCGGGGGGGCCCAGATACGCAGTATTTT
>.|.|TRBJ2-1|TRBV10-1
CASRSHYRSYNEQFF
TGCGCCAGCAGAAGTCACTACCGCTCCTACAATGAGCAGTTCTTC
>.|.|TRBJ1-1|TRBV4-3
CASSPGLATEAFF
TGCGCCAGCAGCCCCGGGTTGGCCACTGAAGCTTTCTTT
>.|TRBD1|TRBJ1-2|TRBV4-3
CASSPSPGQLAGYTF
TGCGCCAGCAGCCCCTCCCCGGGACAGCTCGCGGGCTACACCTTC
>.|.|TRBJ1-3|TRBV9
CASSVEGTSGNTIYF
TGTGCCAGCAGCGTTGAAGGGACTTCAGGAAACACCATATATTTT
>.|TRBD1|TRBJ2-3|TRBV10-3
CAISEPTTGGTDTQYF
TGTGCCATCAGTGAACCTACAACAGGGGGTACCGATACGCAGTATTTT
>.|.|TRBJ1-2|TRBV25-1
CASSTRESNYGYTF
TGTGCCAGCAGTACCCGGGAGAGTAACTATGGCTACACCTTC
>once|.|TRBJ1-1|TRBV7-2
CASSLVGPEAFF
TGTGCCAGCAGCTTAGTCGGACCAGAAGCTTTCTTT
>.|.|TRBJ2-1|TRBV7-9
CASSLIGASEQFF
TGTGCCAGCAGCTTAATCGGGGCTAGTGAGCAGTTCTTC
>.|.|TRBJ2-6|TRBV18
CASSGGVGANVLTF
TGTGCCAGCTCAGGAGGGGTCGGGGCCAACGTCCTGACTTTC
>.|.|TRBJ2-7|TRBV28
CASSLLSYEQYF
TGTGCCAGCAGTTTATTATCCTACGAGCAGTACTTC
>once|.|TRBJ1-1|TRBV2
CASGMAGGRTEAFF
TGTGCCAGCGGGATGGCGGGGGGAAGGACTGAAGCTTTCTTT
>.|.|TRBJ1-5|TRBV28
CASTRASHSNQPQHF
TGTGCCAGCACCCGGGCTAGCCATAGCAATCAGCCCCAGCATTTT
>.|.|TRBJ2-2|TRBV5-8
CASSPGDGVTGELFF
TGTGCCAGCAGCCCAGGGGATGGCGTCACCGGGGAGCTGTTTTTT
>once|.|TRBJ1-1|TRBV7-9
CASSLRSNTEAFF
TGTGCCAGCAGCTTAAGGAGTAACACTGAAGCTTTCTTT
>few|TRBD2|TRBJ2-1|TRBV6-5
CASSYSDGGVYNEQFF
TGTGCCAGCAGTTACTCTGACGGGGGGGTCTACAATGAGCAGTTCTTC
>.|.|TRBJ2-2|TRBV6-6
CASSSPENGELFF
TGTGCCAGCAGTTCTCCGGAGAACGGGGAGCTGTTTTTT
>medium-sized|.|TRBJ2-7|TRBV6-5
CASSRTGADYEQYF
TGTGCCAGCAGCCGAACGGGGGCGGACTACGAGCAGTACTTC
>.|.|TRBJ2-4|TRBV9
CASSVRDSLNIQYF
TGTGCCAGCAGCGTCCGAGACTCTTTAAACATTCAGTACTTC
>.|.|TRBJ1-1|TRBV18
CASSRPGQNTEAFF
TGTGCCAGCTCACGACCGGGACAGAACACTGAAGCTTTCTTT
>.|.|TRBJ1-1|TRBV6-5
CASSATQGTNTEAFF
TGTGCCAGCAGTGCGACACAGGGAACGAACACTGAAGCTTTCTTT
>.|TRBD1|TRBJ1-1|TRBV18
CASSSMTGALDTEAFF
TGTGCCAGCTCAAGTATGACAGGGGCGTTGGACACTGAAGCTTTCTTT
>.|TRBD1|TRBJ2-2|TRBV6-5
CATRRGTGGTGELFF
TGTGCTACACGACGCGGGACAGGGGGAACCGGGGAGCTGTTTTTT
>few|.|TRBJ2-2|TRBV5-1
CASSLKTNTGELFF
TGCGCCAGCAGCTTGAAGACGAACACCGGGGAGCTGTTTTTT
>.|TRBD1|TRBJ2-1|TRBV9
CASSLSGGYYNEQFF
TGTGCCAGCAGCTTATCAGGGGGCTACTACAATGAGCAGTTCTTC
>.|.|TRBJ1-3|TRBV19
CASSISAVGAITIYF
TGTGCCAGTAGTATTTCGGCAGTTGGTGCTATCACCATATATTTT
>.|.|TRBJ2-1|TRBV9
CASSVVGLINEKQFF
TGTGCCAGCAGCGTAGTAGGACTGATCAATGAAAAGCAGTTCTTC
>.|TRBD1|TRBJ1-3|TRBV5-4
CASSLDLQGATGNTIYF
TGTGCCAGCAGCTTGGATCTACAGGGGGCGACGGGAAACACCATATATTTT
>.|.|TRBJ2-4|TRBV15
CATSTLSGSVAKNIQYF
TGTGCCACCAGCACCCTTAGCGGAAGCGTAGCCAAAAACATTCAGTACTTC
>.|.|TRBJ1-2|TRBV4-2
CASSQVGRDTYGYTF
TGTGCCAGCAGCCAAGTTGGTCGGGACACCTATGGCTACACCTTC
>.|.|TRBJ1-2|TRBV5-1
CASSPLGGPQGDDGYTF
TGCGCCAGCAGCCCGCTGGGGGGACCACAGGGCGACGATGGCTACACCTTC
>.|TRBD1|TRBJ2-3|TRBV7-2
CASSLDRLSPDTQYF
TGTGCCAGCAGCCTGGACAGGTTATCTCCAGATACGCAGTATTTT
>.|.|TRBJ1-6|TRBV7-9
CASSLSSWGSPLHF
TGTGCCAGCAGCTTAAGTAGCTGGGGTTCACCCCTCCACTTT
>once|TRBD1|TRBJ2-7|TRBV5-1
CASSSGMTGGREQYF
TGCGCCAGCAGCTCTGGGATGACAGGGGGGAGAGAGCAGTACTTC
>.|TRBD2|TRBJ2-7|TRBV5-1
CASSSGGGERYF
TGCGCCAGCAGCTCGGGGGGTGGAGAGCGGTACTTC
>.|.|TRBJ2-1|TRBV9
CASSVAGFSYNEQFF
TGTGCCAGCAGCGTAGCCGGGTTCTCCTACAATGAGCAGTTCTTC
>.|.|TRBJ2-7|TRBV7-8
CASSLQASYEQYF
TGTGCCAGCAGCTTGCAGGCTTCCTACGAGCAGTACTTC
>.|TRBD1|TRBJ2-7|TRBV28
CASRSGTGVYEQYF
TGTGCCAGCAGATCCGGGACAGGGGTCTACGAGCAGTACTTC
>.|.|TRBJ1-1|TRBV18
CASSPRTLMDEAFF
TGTGCCAGCTCACCTAGGACCCTTATGGATGAAGCTTTCTTT
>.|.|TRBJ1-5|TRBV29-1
CSVSFQLDQPQHF
TGCAGCGTTTCTTTCCAATTGGATCAGCCCCAGCATTTT
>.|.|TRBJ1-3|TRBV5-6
CASSLAGRRPGVSGNTIYF
TGTGCCAGCAGCTTGGCCGGTCGGAGACCCGGTGTCTCTGGAAACACCATATATTTT